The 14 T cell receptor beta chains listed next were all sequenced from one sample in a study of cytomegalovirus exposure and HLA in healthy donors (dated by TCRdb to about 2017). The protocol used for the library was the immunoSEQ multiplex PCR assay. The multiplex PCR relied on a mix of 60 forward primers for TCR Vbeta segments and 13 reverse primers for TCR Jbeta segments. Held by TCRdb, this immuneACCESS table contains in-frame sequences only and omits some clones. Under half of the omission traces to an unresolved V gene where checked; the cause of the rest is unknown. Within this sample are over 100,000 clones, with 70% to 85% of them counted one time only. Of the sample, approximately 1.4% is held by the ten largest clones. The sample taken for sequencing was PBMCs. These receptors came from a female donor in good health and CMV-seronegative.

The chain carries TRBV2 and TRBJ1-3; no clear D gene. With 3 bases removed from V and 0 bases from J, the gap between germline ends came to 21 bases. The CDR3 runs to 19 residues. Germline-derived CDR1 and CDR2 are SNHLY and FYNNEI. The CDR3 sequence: CASSDPVGVLSSSGNTIYF. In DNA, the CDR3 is TGTGCCAGCAGTGATCCGGTCGGGGTCCTTTCATCCTCTGGAAACACCATATATTTT.

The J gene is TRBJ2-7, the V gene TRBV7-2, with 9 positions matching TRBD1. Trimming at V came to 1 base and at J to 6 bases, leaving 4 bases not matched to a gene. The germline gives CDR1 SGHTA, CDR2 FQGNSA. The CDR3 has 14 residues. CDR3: CASSLVGQGAEQYF. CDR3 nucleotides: TGTGCCAGCAGCTTAGTGGGACAGGGAGCCGAGCAGTACTTC. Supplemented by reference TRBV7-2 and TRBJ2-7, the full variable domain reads GAGVSQSPSNKVTEKGKDVELRCDPISGHTALYWYRQSLGQGLEFLIYFQGNSAPDKSGLPSDRFSAERTGGSVSTLTIQRTQQEDSAVYLCASSLVGQGAEQYFGPGTRLTVT.

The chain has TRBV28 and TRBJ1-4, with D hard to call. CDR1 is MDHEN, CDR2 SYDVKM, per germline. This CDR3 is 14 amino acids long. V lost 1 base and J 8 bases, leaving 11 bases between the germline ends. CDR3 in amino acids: CASSLSQAYEKLFF. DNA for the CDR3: TGTGCCAGCAGTTTATCCCAGGCTTACGAAAAACTGTTTTTT. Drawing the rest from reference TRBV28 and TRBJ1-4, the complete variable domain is DVKVTQSSRYLVKRTGEKVFLECVQDMDHENMFWYRQDPGLGLRLIYFSYDVKMKEKGDIPEGYSVSREKKERFSLILESASTNQTSMYLCASSLSQAYEKLFFGSGTQLSVL.

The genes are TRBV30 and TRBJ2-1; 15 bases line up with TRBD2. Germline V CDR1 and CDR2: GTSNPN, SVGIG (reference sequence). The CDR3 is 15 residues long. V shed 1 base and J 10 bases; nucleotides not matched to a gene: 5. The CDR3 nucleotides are TGTGCCTGGAGTGCAGGGACTAGCGGGAGGCCAGAGCAGTTCTTC. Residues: CAWSAGTSGRPEQFF.

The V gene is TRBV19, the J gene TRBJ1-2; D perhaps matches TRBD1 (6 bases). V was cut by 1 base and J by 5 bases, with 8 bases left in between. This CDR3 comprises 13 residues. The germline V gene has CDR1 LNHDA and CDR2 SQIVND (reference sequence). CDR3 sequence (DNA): TGTGCCAGTAGTATAGGGGGGCTTTATGGCTACACCTTC. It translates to CASSIGGLYGYTF. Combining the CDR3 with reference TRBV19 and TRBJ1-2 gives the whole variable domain DGGITQSPKYLFRKEGQNVTLSCEQNLNHDAMYWYRQDPGQGLRLIYYSQIVNDFQKGDIAEGYSVSREKKESFPLTVTSAQKNPTAFYLCASSIGGLYGYTFGSGTRLTVV.

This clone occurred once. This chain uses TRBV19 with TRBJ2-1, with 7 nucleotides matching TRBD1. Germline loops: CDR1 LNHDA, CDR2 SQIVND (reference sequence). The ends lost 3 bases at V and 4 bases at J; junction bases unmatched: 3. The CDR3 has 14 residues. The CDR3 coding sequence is TGTGCCAGTAGTATCGGGACAGCTTACAATGAGCAGTTCTTC. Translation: CASSIGTAYNEQFF.

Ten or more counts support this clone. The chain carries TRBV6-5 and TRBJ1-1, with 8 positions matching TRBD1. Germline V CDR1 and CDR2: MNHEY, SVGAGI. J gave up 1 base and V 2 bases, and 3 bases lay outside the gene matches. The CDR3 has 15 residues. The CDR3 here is CASSYGTGPNTEAFF. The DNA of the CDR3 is TGTGCCAGCAGTTACGGGACAGGCCCGAACACTGAAGCTTTCTTT.

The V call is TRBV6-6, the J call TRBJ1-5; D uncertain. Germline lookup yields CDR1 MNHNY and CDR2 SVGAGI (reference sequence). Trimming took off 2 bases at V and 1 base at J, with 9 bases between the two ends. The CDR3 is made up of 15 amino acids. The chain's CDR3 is CASSYDTWSNQPQHF. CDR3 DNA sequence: TGTGCCAGCAGTTACGACACTTGGAGCAATCAGCCCCAGCATTTT.

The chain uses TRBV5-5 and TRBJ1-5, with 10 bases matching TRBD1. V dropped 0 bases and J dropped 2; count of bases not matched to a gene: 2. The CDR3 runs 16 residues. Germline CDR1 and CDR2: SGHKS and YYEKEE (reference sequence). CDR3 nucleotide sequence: TGTGCCAGCAGCTTGGCCGGGACAGGGGGCAATCAGCCCCAGCATTTT. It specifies CASSLAGTGGNQPQHF. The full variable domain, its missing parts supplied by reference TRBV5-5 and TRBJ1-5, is DAGVTQSPTHLIKTRGQQVTLRCSPISGHKSVSWYQQVLGQGPQFIFQYYEKEERGRGNFPDRFSARQFPNYSSELNVNALLLGDSALYLCASSLAGTGGNQPQHFGDGTRLSIL.

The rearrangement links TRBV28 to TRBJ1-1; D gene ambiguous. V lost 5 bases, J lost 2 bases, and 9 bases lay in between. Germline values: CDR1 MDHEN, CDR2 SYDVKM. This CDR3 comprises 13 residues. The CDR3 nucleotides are TGTGCCAGCAGTATGGGCGTCAACACTGAAGCTTTCTTT. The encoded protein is CASSMGVNTEAFF.

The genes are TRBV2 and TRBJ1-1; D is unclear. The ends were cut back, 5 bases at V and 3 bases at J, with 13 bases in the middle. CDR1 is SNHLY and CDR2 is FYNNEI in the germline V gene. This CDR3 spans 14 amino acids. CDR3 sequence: CASSPREWDTEAFF. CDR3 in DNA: TGTGCCAGCAGTCCTCGGGAGTGGGACACTGAAGCTTTCTTT. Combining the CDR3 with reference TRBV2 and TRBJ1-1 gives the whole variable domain EPEVTQTPSHQVTQMGQEVILRCVPISNHLYFYWYRQILGQKVEFLVSFYNNEISEKSEIFDDQFSVERPDGSNFTLKIRSTKLEDSAMYFCASSPREWDTEAFFGQGTRLTVV.

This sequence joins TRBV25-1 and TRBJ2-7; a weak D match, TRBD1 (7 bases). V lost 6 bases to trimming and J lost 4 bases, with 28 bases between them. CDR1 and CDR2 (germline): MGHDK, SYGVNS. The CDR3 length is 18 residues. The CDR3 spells CASSAKRRGRPVLYEQYF. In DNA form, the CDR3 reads TGTGCCAGCAGCGCCAAACGGAGGGGGCGCCCCGTTTTATACGAGCAGTACTTC.

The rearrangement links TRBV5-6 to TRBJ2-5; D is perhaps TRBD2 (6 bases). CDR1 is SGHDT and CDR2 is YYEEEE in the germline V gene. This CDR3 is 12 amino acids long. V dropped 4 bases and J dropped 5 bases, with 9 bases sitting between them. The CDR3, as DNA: TGTGCCAGCAGCCCGGGGAGGGAGACCCAGTACTTC. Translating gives CASSPGRETQYF.

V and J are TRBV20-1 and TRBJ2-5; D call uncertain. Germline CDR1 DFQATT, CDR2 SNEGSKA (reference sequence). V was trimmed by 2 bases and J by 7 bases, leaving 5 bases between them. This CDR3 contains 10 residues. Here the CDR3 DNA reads TGCAGTGCTAGAAATCGGACCCAGTACTTC. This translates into CSARNRTQYF.